Listed below are T cell receptor beta chains from one sample, sequenced in a study of T cell responses to AZD1222 COVID-19 vaccine. Clones were read by immunoSEQ multiplex PCR, and TCRdb kept only the in-frame ones, dropping some. The table has 250,000 or so clones, just over 90% seen once; the top ten hold 0.55%. The input for sequencing was peripheral blood, taken on day 0 of AZD1222 vaccination. All receptors come from an adult in good health. Both conserved end residues are part of each CDR3. A D gene is named only where the DNA matches it firmly. Clone size is not always given. Where it is, it says once, few, many or a class for expanded clones.

j_call,clone_size,d_call,v_call,cdr3_nt,cdr3_aa
TRBJ2-1,.,.,TRBV19,TGTGCCAGTAGGCCAGGTCGAGTCAGTGTCAATGAGCAGTTCTTC,CASRPGRVSVNEQFF
TRBJ1-1,.,.,TRBV6-5,TGTGCCAGCAGTACCAGGACAGTGAGCAGGACTGAAGCTTTCTTT,CASSTRTVSRTEAFF
TRBJ1-1,.,.,TRBV3-1/TRBV3-2,TGTGCCAGCAGCCTCTCGACTGTAATTGAAGCTTTCTTT,CASSLSTVIEAFF
TRBJ2-1,.,.,TRBV18,TGTGCCAGCTCACCAGATCGCCCCGAGCAGTTCTTC,CASSPDRPEQFF
TRBJ2-3,.,.,TRBV30,TGTGCCTGTCGCGTGGGGGCAGATACGCAGTATTTT,CACRVGADTQYF
TRBJ1-4,.,.,TRBV7-9,TGTGCCAGCAGCTTAGGTTCAGGGGTGCTTAATGAAAAACTGTTTTTT,CASSLGSGVLNEKLFF
TRBJ2-7,.,.,TRBV7-2,TGTGCCAGCAGCTTAGCGTGGGCAGGGTCCTCCTACGAGCAGTACTTC,CASSLAWAGSSYEQYF
TRBJ2-2,.,TRBD2,TRBV7-2,TGTGCCAGCAGCTTCTACCACCCCCCAGCGGGAGGGCCCTATGGGGAGCTGTTTTTT,CASSFYHPPAGGPYGELFF
TRBJ2-3,.,.,TRBV10-1,TGCGCCAGCAGTGATGTAGCGGATACGCAGTATTTT,CASSDVADTQYF
TRBJ1-2,.,.,TRBV28,TGTGCCAGCAGTTTAAGAGGGACGAACTATGGCTACACCTTC,CASSLRGTNYGYTF
TRBJ2-1,.,.,TRBV5-5,TGTGCCAGCAGCTTGTCGGGAGCCCTCTACAATGAGCAGTTCTTC,CASSLSGALYNEQFF
TRBJ1-1,few,.,TRBV28,TGTGCCAGCATTGCCCCCCCCCAGGGAGCTTTCTTT,CASIAPPQGAFF
TRBJ1-5,.,TRBD1,TRBV12-3/TRBV12-4,TGTGCCAGCAATCAACAGGGGGCCCAGCCCCAGCATTTT,CASNQQGAQPQHF
TRBJ2-7,.,.,TRBV7-2,TGTGCCAGCAGCTTAGGTCAGGGGGGAGTCTACGAGCAGTACTTC,CASSLGQGGVYEQYF
TRBJ2-7,once,.,TRBV11-2,TGTGCCAGCAGCTTGGGGATATCCTACGAGCAGTACTTC,CASSLGISYEQYF
TRBJ2-7,.,TRBD2,TRBV28,TGTGCCAGCAGTTTATTCGGAACGGGAGGGCAGAACTACGAGCAGTACTTC,CASSLFGTGGQNYEQYF
TRBJ1-1,.,.,TRBV5-5,TGTGCCAGCAGCCTTCCCCTTGGGAACACTGAAGCTTTCTTT,CASSLPLGNTEAFF
TRBJ2-3,.,TRBD2,TRBV7-2,TGTGCCAGCAGCCCTACGGGACTAGCGGGAGGTGCAGATACGCAGTATTTT,CASSPTGLAGGADTQYF
TRBJ2-1,.,TRBD1,TRBV14,TGTGCCAGCAGCCAAGACAGGGGGCGGTTAGTTGGGCAGTTCTTC,CASSQDRGRLVGQFF
TRBJ2-2,.,TRBD1,TRBV19,TGTGTCCCCCGGACAGGAAGAAGATCCGGGGAGCTGTTTTTT,CVPRTGRRSGELFF
TRBJ1-1,.,.,TRBV2,TGTGCCAGCATACGAACTGGGACTTTAAGTGCTGAAGCTTTCTTT,CASIRTGTLSAEAFF
TRBJ2-1,.,TRBD1,TRBV2,TGTGCCAGCTCCTCCGGGACAGGGGCCTACAATGAGCAGTTCTTC,CASSSGTGAYNEQFF
TRBJ2-7,.,TRBD2,TRBV30,TGTGCCTGGAGACACAAAGGGACTAGCGCTTCCTACGAGCAGTACTTC,CAWRHKGTSASYEQYF
TRBJ2-5,.,.,TRBV5-1,TGCGCCAGCAGTCGGGGGAAGGGAGAGACCCAGTACTTC,CASSRGKGETQYF
TRBJ1-2,.,.,TRBV19,TGTGCCAGTAGTGCCTGGACAGCTACCTATGGCTACACCTTC,CASSAWTATYGYTF
TRBJ1-2,.,TRBD1,TRBV11-2,TGTGCCAGCAGAGCGGGACAGGGGACCAATGGCTACACCTTC,CASRAGQGTNGYTF
TRBJ2-5,.,.,TRBV7-9,TGTGCCAGCAGCTTCCGGGGGCTCCAAGAGACCCAGTACTTC,CASSFRGLQETQYF
TRBJ2-7,.,TRBD1,TRBV2,TGTGCCAGCAGTGTGTCGGACAGGGACTACGAGCAGTACTTC,CASSVSDRDYEQYF
TRBJ1-5,.,TRBD1,TRBV27,TGTGCCAGCAGTTCACTAAGGGACAGTATTCCTCAAGGCCAGCCCCAGCATTTT,CASSSLRDSIPQGQPQHF
TRBJ1-1,.,.,TRBV5-4,TGTGCCAGCAGCCCTATGCTACCGCCGGGCACTGAAGCTTTCTTT,CASSPMLPPGTEAFF
TRBJ1-1,.,TRBD1,TRBV27,TGTGCCAGCCGCGGGACAGGGAATACTGAAGCTTTCTTT,CASRGTGNTEAFF
TRBJ2-7,.,.,TRBV19,TGTGCCAGTAGTTCTCAGGGCACTATCTCCTACGAGCAGTACTTC,CASSSQGTISYEQYF
TRBJ1-4,.,.,TRBV15,TGTGCCACCAGCAACCCGCGACCGGGAGAGTCCGAAAAACTGTTTTTT,CATSNPRPGESEKLFF
TRBJ2-5,.,.,TRBV7-6,TGTGCCAGCAGCTTATCTCGGGGAGAAAGACGGAAGACCCAGTACTTC,CASSLSRGERRKTQYF
TRBJ1-5,.,TRBD1,TRBV15,TGTGCCACCAGGACAGGGATCGTAGGTCAGCCCCAGCATTTT,CATRTGIVGQPQHF
TRBJ1-2,.,.,TRBV30,TGTGCCTGGAGTGTAAGCGGGGTTCGCACCTTC,CAWSVSGVRTF
TRBJ2-1,.,TRBD2,TRBV14,TGTGCCAGCAGCCAATGGGGACTAGCGAGCAATGAGCAGTTCTTC,CASSQWGLASNEQFF
TRBJ1-4,.,TRBD1,TRBV5-1,TGCGCCAGCAGCTTGCAACAGGGGCCTAATGAAAAACTGTTTTTT,CASSLQQGPNEKLFF
TRBJ2-7,.,.,TRBV13,TGTGCCAGCAGCATCACAGAAGTCGGCGAGCAGTACTTC,CASSITEVGEQYF
TRBJ1-1,once,TRBD1,TRBV2,TGTGCCAGCAGAGCAGACAGGGTGGAGAACACTGAAGCTTTCTTT,CASRADRVENTEAFF
TRBJ1-5,.,.,TRBV23-1,TGCGCCAGCGGGAGGAGGTGCAATCAGCCCCAGCATTTT,CASGRRCNQPQHF